This T cell receptor beta chain was obtained from a study of cytomegalovirus exposure and HLA in healthy donors. The CDR3 has 14 residues. The V and J ends lost 1 base and 4 bases respectively, with 11 bases between them. Germline V gene sequence: CDR1 MNHNS, CDR2 SASEGT. This table comes from immunoSEQ multiplex PCR, and its TCRdb copy is limited to in-frame clones, with some not included. The sample contains roughly 140,000 clones, roughly nine tenths of which appear only once. The genes are TRBV6-1 and TRBJ2-7, with D tentatively TRBD2 (5 bases). This clonotype was obtained from a woman aged 18-29 years in good health and CMV-seropositive. Sequencing was done on a sample of PBMCs. The CDR3 loop reads CASSEVRQRYEQYF. The CDR3, as DNA: TGTGCCAGCAGTGAAGTCAGGCAGCGGTACGAGCAGTACTTC.